This T cell receptor beta chain was observed in a study of T-cell memory formation after mild COVID-19. TCRdb re-analysed the 5' RACE reads in MiXCR, keeping a single row per CDR3 protein. The sample holds a few hundred thousand distinct CDR3 sequences; under 25% are singletons and the top ten take roughly a fifth. This clonotype was observed a handful of times. The CDR3 consists of 15 residues. CDR1 KGHSH and CDR2 LQKENI come from the germline V gene. The V end lost 3 bases, the J end lost 1 base, and 7 bases lay between the germline ends. Sequencing was performed on PBMCs or a T cell subset sorted from them (not recorded which). This chain links TRBV18 with TRBJ2-6; D unresolved. This receptor was identified in a man between 18 and 35 years old who had mild COVID-19 (a few samples of this study predate the infection). Cell type and time point are not known. The CDR3 sequence is CASSPWPSGANVLTF. The CDR3 DNA reads TGTGCCAGCTCACCTTGGCCTTCTGGGGCCAACGTCCTGACTTTC.